The entry below describes one T cell receptor beta chain. Authors' methods: Researchers report that nucleated cell counts were estimated from reference gene primer amplification. The table came from immunoSEQ multiplex PCR; TCRdb's copy has only in-frame clones and leaves some out. The V and J calls and the clone size are those of that table, but D and trimming were determined from the DNA. The table lists about 150,000 clones, roughly 90% of them singletons. V shed 0 bases and J 4 bases; nucleotides not matched to a gene: 9. The CDR3 is 16 amino acids. CDR1 and CDR2 (germline): SGDLS, YYNGEE. This entry comes from a study of blood T cell repertoires in COVID-19. Study at large: Whether acute or convalescent, the COVID-19 samples came from the United States, Italy and Spain. The analysed material was cDNA or gDNA that came from T cells, B-cell-depleted T cells, or PBMCs.

The sequence came from a woman in her seventies with acute or convalescent COVID-19. Sequencing input: peripheral blood. V usage is TRBV9 and J usage is TRBJ1-1, with TRBD1 matching 7 bases. The CDR3 is CASSVAAGGWGTEAFF. For the CDR3, the DNA is TGTGCCAGCAGCGTAGCCGCAGGGGGATGGGGCACTGAAGCTTTCTTT.